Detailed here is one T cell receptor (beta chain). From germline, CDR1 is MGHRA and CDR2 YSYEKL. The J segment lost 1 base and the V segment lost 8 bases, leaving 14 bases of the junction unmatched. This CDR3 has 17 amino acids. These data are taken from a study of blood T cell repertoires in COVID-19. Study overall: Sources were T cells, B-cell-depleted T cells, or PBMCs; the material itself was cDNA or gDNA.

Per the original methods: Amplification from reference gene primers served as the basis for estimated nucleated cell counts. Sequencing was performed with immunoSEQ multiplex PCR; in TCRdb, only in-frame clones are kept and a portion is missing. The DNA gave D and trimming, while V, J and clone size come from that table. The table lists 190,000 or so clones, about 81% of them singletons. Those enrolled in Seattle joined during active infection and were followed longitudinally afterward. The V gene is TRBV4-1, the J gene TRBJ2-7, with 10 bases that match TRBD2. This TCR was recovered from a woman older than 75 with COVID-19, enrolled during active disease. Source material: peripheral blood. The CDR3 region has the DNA TGCGCCAGCGACGTGCTAGCGGGAGAAGGAAGGTCCTACGAGCAGTACTTC. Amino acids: CASDVLAGEGRSYEQYF.